Below are 6 T cell receptor beta chains sequenced from a single sample in a study of neurological immune-mediated disorders. TCRdb re-derived calls from the 5' RACE reads in MiXCR, one entry per CDR3 protein. The sample records 95,000 to 110,000 distinct CDR3 sequences, under 14% being singletons. Time point denoted: longitudinal time-point 3. Sequencing was done on a sample of PBMCs. All receptors derive from a female donor with HTLV-1-associated myelopathy (HAM/TSP).

This clonotype was detected ten times or more. The chain combines TRBV5-1 with TRBJ1-1; D not certain. CDR3 length equals 13 residues. The V gene lost 2 bases and the J gene lost 8 bases, with 13 bases spanning the gap. CDR1 SGHRS and CDR2 YFSETQ come from the germline V gene. CDR3 sequence (DNA): TGCGCCAGCAGCTTCACGGACTGGGCCGAAGCTTTCTTT. As protein: CASSFTDWAEAFF.

This clonotype was observed at least ten times. The chain couples TRBV5-1 to TRBJ2-7; 7 bases fit TRBD2. With V trimmed by 1 base and J by 4 bases, 8 bases remained unmatched. Germline values: CDR1 SGHRS, CDR2 YFSETQ. The CDR3 consists of 15 residues. The CDR3 region is CASSLIWRGSYEQYF. CDR3 bases: TGCGCCAGCAGCTTGATCTGGCGGGGGTCGTACGAGCAGTACTTC. The whole variable domain, filled in from reference TRBV5-1 and TRBJ2-7, reads KAGVTQTPRYLIKTRGQQVTLSCSPISGHRSVSWYQQTPGQGLQFLFEYFSETQRNKGNFPGRFSGRQFSNSRSEMNVSTLELGDSALYLCASSLIWRGSYEQYFGPGTRLTVT.

This clonotype was recorded at least ten times. The chain couples TRBV5-1 to TRBJ2-7, with D uncertain. The CDR3 is made up of 14 amino acids. CDR1 SGHRS and CDR2 YFSETQ come from the germline V gene. With 5 bases removed from V and 1 base from J, the gap between germline ends came to 13 bases. The chain's CDR3 is CASSLAGSSYEQYF. The CDR3 DNA follows: TGCGCCAGCAGTCTGGCAGGAAGTTCCTACGAGCAGTACTTC.

The table lists this clonotype with many counts. DNA for the CDR3: TGTGCCAGCAGTATTGGATACAACTATGGCTACACCTTC. This gives the protein CASSIGYNYGYTF. The chain joins TRBV12-3 or TRBV12-4 to TRBJ1-2; D is unresolved. V was clipped by 5 bases and J by 2 bases, with 9 bases between them. This CDR3 region has 13 residues.

In this sample, this clonotype turned up many times. A much more abundant neighbour one base away suggests this may be a read error. This sequence joins TRBV5-1 and TRBJ2-7; TRBD1 matches 7 bases. The J segment lost 2 bases and the V segment lost 4 bases, leaving 6 bases of the junction unmatched. The CDR3 is 14 residues long. Germline CDR1 and CDR2: SGHRS and YFSETQ. The CDR3 region has the DNA TGCGCCAGCAGCCCCGGGACAGCGACCTACGAGCAGTACTTC. Its protein product is CASSPGTATYEQYF.

This clonotype was observed many times. The chain is built from TRBV5-1 and TRBJ2-3; 10 bases map to TRBD1. Germline V gene data show CDR1 as SGHRS and CDR2 as YFSETQ. J gave up 5 bases and V 4 bases, and 7 bases lay outside the gene matches. The CDR3 has 15 amino acids. CDR3 in amino acids: CASSPGTGVGDTQYF. CDR3 bases: TGCGCCAGCAGCCCTGGGACAGGGGTCGGAGATACGCAGTATTTT.